This T cell receptor beta chain was sequenced during a study of vaccination effects on CD4 cells after COVID-19. Whole-study results and caveats: Healthy vaccinees had only 1 of 255 vaccine-induced clones cross-react with common cold coronaviruses.

CDR1 is MNHEY, CDR2 SVGAGI, per germline. The CDR3 contains 15 residues. V lost 6 bases, J lost 7 bases, and 11 bases stayed unmatched. Repertoires were generated with immunoSEQ multiplex PCR, while TCRdb's copy carries only in-frame clones and drops some. The sample shows over 55,000 clones, roughly 80% of them seen only once. Ahead of sequencing, the ViraFEST assay grew antigen-specific CD4+ T cells using viral peptide pools. The culture ran for 10 days before CD4+ T cells were isolated. Previously uninfected by SARS-CoV-2, the vaccine recipients also showed negative nucleocapsid antibodies. Half the medium was swapped for IL-2 medium on days 3 and 7. This clone was found a few times. Antigen: not known.

This clonotype was obtained from a human donor who received a COVID-19 vaccine. The specimen was CD4+ T cells from PBMCs cultured with HCoV-OC43 spike peptides, collected before COVID-19 vaccination. As for subset: HCoV-OC43 spike overlapping peptide pool stimulation. V gene TRBV6-5 combines with J gene TRBJ2-2, with 7 bases fitting TRBD1. The CDR3 DNA reads TGTGCCAGCAGCACCGGGACAGCCGGCAGCGGGGAGCTGTTTTTT. Translating gives CASSTGTAGSGELFF.